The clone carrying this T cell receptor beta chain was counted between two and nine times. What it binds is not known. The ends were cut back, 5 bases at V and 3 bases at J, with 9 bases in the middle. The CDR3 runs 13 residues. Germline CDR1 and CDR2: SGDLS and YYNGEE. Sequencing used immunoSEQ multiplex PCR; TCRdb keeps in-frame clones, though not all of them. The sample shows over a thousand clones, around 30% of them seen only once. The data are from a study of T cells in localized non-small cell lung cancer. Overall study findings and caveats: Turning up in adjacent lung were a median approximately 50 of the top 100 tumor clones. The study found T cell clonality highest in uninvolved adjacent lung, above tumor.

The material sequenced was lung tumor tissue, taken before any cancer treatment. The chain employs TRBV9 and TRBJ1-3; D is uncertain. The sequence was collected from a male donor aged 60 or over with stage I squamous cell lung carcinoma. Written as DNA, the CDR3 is TGTGCCAGCAGTGAAAACGGTGGAAACACCATATATTTT. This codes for CASSENGGNTIYF.